These T cell receptor beta chains were read from a single sample in a study of cytomegalovirus exposure and HLA in healthy donors. TCRdb's table, derived via immunoSEQ multiplex PCR, lists solely in-frame clones and lacks some. The data show around 94,000 clones, roughly 79% seen once. Input material: PBMCs. The receptors originated from a woman aged 40-49 years in good health and CMV-seronegative. Each CDR3 is given with its conserved first and last residue. Clone size is shown for a subset of rows, as once, few, many or a class of expanded clone.

TRBJ1-1 | TRBV2 | . | CASSEVSRGQNTEAFF
TRBJ1-1 | TRBV6-5 | . | CASSSPGGSGEAFF
TRBJ2-7 | TRBV2 | . | CASSPGRGDPDEQYF
TRBJ2-2 | TRBV21-1 | once | CARRDLNTGELFF
TRBJ1-2 | TRBV5-1 | once | CASSLESGELSGYTF
TRBJ1-2 | TRBV14 | . | CASSQEDTAPAYYGYTF
TRBJ1-3 | TRBV29-1 | . | CSVVGGGNTIYF
TRBJ1-1 | TRBV6-6 | few | CASSPRGTGESRAFF
TRBJ2-7 | TRBV7-2 | . | CASSLGRTSHEQYF
TRBJ2-5 | TRBV7-6 | few | CASSPATSGGARFQYF
TRBJ2-7 | TRBV30 | . | CAWSDLPTGTGYEQYF
TRBJ1-1 | TRBV30 | . | CAVNRGVKGRRNTEAFF
TRBJ2-2 | TRBV7-3 | . | CASSPQNTGELFF
TRBJ2-2 | TRBV18 | . | CASSTGQSVRPTNTGELFF
TRBJ2-1 | TRBV5-1 | . | CASKIWGEIANEQFF
TRBJ2-1 | TRBV19 | . | CASSTPASGSGHEQFF
TRBJ2-7 | TRBV27 | . | CASSPLKTYEQYF
TRBJ2-1 | TRBV7-9 | once | CASSLNPPRSSYNEQFF
TRBJ2-5 | TRBV11-2 | . | CASSNALGRQETQYF
TRBJ1-1 | TRBV7-9 | . | CASSPAGGVANTEAFF
TRBJ2-7 | TRBV13 | . | CASSLGGTKDYEQYF
TRBJ2-5 | TRBV7-2 | . | CASSSNVGTRQETQYF
TRBJ1-2 | TRBV29-1 | . | CSVDEEINYGYTF
TRBJ1-1 | TRBV6-5 | few | CASSYSAPGTFEAFF
TRBJ1-5 | TRBV19 | . | CASSIEDRALQPQHF
TRBJ1-1 | TRBV29-1 | . | CSVDRGTEAFF
TRBJ2-5 | TRBV7-7 | . | CASSYTPSGGGETQYF
TRBJ1-2 | TRBV7-2 | . | CASSLASGNRGNGYTF
TRBJ2-7 | TRBV10-1 | . | CASSASGGNYEQYF
TRBJ1-1 | TRBV30 | . | CAQKQGGNTEAFF
TRBJ1-1 | TRBV4-1 | . | CASSPMTGNTEAFF
TRBJ1-2 | TRBV5-1 | . | CASSLGGRDYGYTF
TRBJ1-1 | TRBV2 | . | CATSWPGNTEAFF
TRBJ1-2 | TRBV7-2 | . | CASSRTVEVDYTF
TRBJ1-6 | TRBV7-9 | . | CAGSTSSYNSPLHF